This TCR beta chain originates from a study of cytomegalovirus exposure and HLA in healthy donors. Study summary: According to later analysis, the same platform produced the approximately 130 validation and over 600 first-cohort repertoires. Study-level results: The dataset shows that most TCR sequences were rare, while some public TCRs occurred in many donors.

CDR1 is SQVTM, CDR2 ANQGSEA, per germline. The V gene lost 1 base and the J gene lost 10 bases, with 13 bases spanning the gap. This CDR3 has 13 amino acids. The study drew the donors from its 120-subject validation cohort, separate from the approximately 700-subject first cohort. For this clone: The antigen is not known.

Sequencing used immunoSEQ multiplex PCR; TCRdb keeps in-frame clones, though not all of them. The sample has 150,000 to 200,000 clones; around 85% are singletons. This receptor was taken from a woman between 25 and 40 years old in good health and CMV-seronegative. This chain connects TRBV29-1 to TRBJ1-4; no reliable D call. The sequenced material came from PBMCs. CDR3: CSVEGGEMRKLFF. CDR3 nucleotide sequence: TGCAGCGTTGAAGGGGGAGAAATGAGAAAACTGTTTTTT.